The present TCR beta chain was sequenced within a study of cytomegalovirus exposure and HLA in healthy donors. The study's findings and limits: As a later analysis revealed, most CMV-associated TCR beta chains appeared HLA-restricted. Per a prior analysis, the majority of TCR beta V segments were productive roughly 87% or roughly 30% of the time. It was reported that the classifier diagnosed cytomegalovirus status with high specificity and sensitivity in both the original and validation cohorts.

60 Vbeta and 13 Jbeta primers were used in PCR. Measured with immunoSEQ multiplex PCR; TCRdb has only the in-frame clones, and not every one. This table has under 100,000 clones, 70% to 85% appearing once. This clone has a handful of counts. Its antigen is undetermined. The germline CDR1 and CDR2 sequences are SGHTA and FQGNSA. The length of the CDR3 is 13 residues. Trimming took 4 bases from V and 7 from J; bases not matched to a gene: 6. Sequencing was done on a sample of PBMCs. V is TRBV7-2 and J is TRBJ1-2, with TRBD1 identical over 7 bases. The origin of this receptor is a man between 25 and 39 years old in good health and CMV-seronegative. This CDR3 is CASSSTGVGGYTF. The DNA for the CDR3 is TGTGCCAGCAGCTCCACAGGGGTTGGTGGCTACACCTTC.